This TCR beta chain was sequenced in a study of blood T cell repertoires in COVID-19. Study-wide background: PBMCs, B-cell-depleted T cells, or T cells were the source of the cDNA or gDNA that made up the material.

V shed 3 bases and J shed 2 bases, with 8 bases lying between them. CDR3 length: 13 residues. Germline CDR1 is SGDLS and CDR2 is YYNGEE. About this clone itself: At the DNA level, this CDR3 is encoded by other sequences in the same sample as well.

Under the authors' procedure: Reference gene primer amplification gave estimated nucleated cell counts. The table came from immunoSEQ multiplex PCR; TCRdb's copy has only in-frame clones and leaves some out. V and J calls and clone size follow that table, whereas D and trimming were derived from the DNA. This table has some 200,000 clones, 70% to 90% appearing once. The receptor comes from a woman in her 70s with acute or convalescent COVID-19. The chain combines TRBV9 with TRBJ2-5; unclear D gene. What was sequenced was peripheral blood. The CDR3 DNA reads TGTGCCAGCAGCGCGTCCGGGCAAGAGACCCAGTACTTC. Its translation is CASSASGQETQYF.